This T cell receptor beta chain was documented in a study of cytomegalovirus exposure and HLA in healthy donors. Overall study findings and caveats: A few CMV-associated chains were confirmed in vitro to be specific for CMV antigens.

PCR used 60 Vbeta primers and 13 Jbeta primers. Sequencing used immunoSEQ multiplex PCR; TCRdb keeps in-frame clones, though not all of them. This table holds some 150,000 clones, roughly 80% found once. As concerns this clone: The antigen remains unidentified.

Germline CDR1 and CDR2: MGHRA and YSYEKL. The CDR3 has 15 residues. The V and J ends lost 4 bases and 0 bases respectively, with 12 bases between them. The sequence derives from a woman aged 18-29 years in good health and CMV-seronegative. The sample consisted of PBMCs. The chain joins TRBV4-1 to TRBJ1-1; D uncertain. The CDR3 here is CASSPTTRMNTEAFF. CDR3 DNA sequence: TGCGCCAGCAGCCCGACGACAAGGATGAACACTGAAGCTTTCTTT.